The 20 T cell receptor beta chains below were found in one sample sequenced in a study of blood T cell repertoires in COVID-19. Method: immunoSEQ multiplex PCR; TCRdb's copy keeps in-frame clones and lacks some. The data contain roughly 150,000 clones, 84% of them singletons. The sequenced material came from PBMCs or T cells enriched from blood (not recorded which). The receptors originated from a woman aged 45-59 years who had recovered from COVID-19.

The rearrangement links TRBV10-3 to TRBJ2-1; 11 positions agree with TRBD2. The trim removed 4 bases at V and 6 bases at J, leaving 5 bases unmatched. The CDR3 is 15 residues long. Germline-derived CDR1 and CDR2 are ENHRY and SYGVKD. The CDR3 sequence is CAISVGLAETNEQFF. The CDR3 bases are TGTGCCATCAGTGTGGGACTAGCGGAGACCAATGAGCAGTTCTTC.

This chain joins TRBV4-3 and TRBJ1-4, with TRBD1 identical over 7 bases. This CDR3 spans 16 amino acids. V shed 4 bases and J 0 bases; nucleotides not matched to a gene: 5. Germline V lookup: CDR1 LGHNA, CDR2 YSLEER. The CDR3 DNA is TGCGCCAGCAGCCCTGACAGGGCCACAACTAATGAAAAACTGTTTTTT. Its protein product is CASSPDRATTNEKLFF.

This clone was seen only once. V gene TRBV6-5 combines with J gene TRBJ1-5; perhaps TRBD1 as D (5 bases). This CDR3 has 14 residues. V shed 10 bases and J shed 7 bases, with 20 bases lying between them. The germline CDR1 and CDR2 sequences are MNHEY and SVGAGI. The CDR3 DNA is TGTGCCACCATCTCGGGGGGACGAGGACAGCCCCAGCATTTT. It yields the protein CATISGGRGQPQHF.

This chain links TRBV9 with TRBJ2-7, with D uncertain. In germline, CDR1 is SGDLS, CDR2 YYNGEE. This CDR3 comprises 16 residues. V was pared by 3 bases and J by 2 bases, with 18 bases between. The CDR3 region is CASSALSTPDTYEQYF. CDR3 sequence (DNA): TGTGCCAGCAGCGCCCTTTCGACACCCGATACCTACGAGCAGTACTTC.

There are a few counts of this clone. The V and J genes are TRBV4-1 and TRBJ1-1, with TRBD1 matching 9 bases. CDR3 length: 19 amino acids. Germline assignment: CDR1 MGHRA and CDR2 YSYEKL. The ends lost 4 bases at V and 4 bases at J; junction bases unmatched: 19. CDR3 residues: CASSLMIRTGVDRATEAFF. CDR3 coding DNA: TGCGCCAGCAGCCTCATGATAAGGACAGGGGTCGATCGGGCCACTGAAGCTTTCTTT.

This clone was counted once. CDR3 in DNA: TGTGCCAGCAGCGATTATAAAGGGGGTCCTAGCATTCAGTACTTC. It is translated as CASSDYKGGPSIQYF. V usage is TRBV27 and J usage is TRBJ2-4, with D possibly matching TRBD1 (6 bases). The germline V gene has CDR1 MNHEY and CDR2 SMNVEV (reference sequence). The germline V and J ends were trimmed by 6 bases and 9 bases, with 21 bases remaining between them. The CDR3 runs 15 residues.

The genes are TRBV14 and TRBJ1-5, with D perhaps matching TRBD1 (6 bases). This CDR3 is built from 18 residues. The germline gives CDR1 SGHDN, CDR2 FVKESK. Trimming stripped 4 bases from V and 4 bases from J, with 23 bases between. CDR3 region: CASSPPPSADRVNQPQHF. The CDR3, as DNA: TGTGCCAGCAGCCCACCCCCCAGCGCGGACAGAGTTAATCAGCCCCAGCATTTT. Drawing the rest from reference TRBV14 and TRBJ1-5, the complete variable domain is EAGVTQFPSHSVIEKGQTVTLRCDPISGHDNLYWYRRVMGKEIKFLLHFVKESKQDESGMPNNRFLAERTGGTYSTLKVQPAELEDSGVYFCASSPPPSADRVNQPQHFGDGTRLSIL.

This clone was detected a few times. J is TRBJ1-1 and V is TRBV7-9; D not certain. Per germline, CDR1 SEHNR and CDR2 FQNEAQ (reference sequence). This CDR3 contains 13 residues. The germline V and J ends were trimmed by 2 bases and 1 base, with 5 bases remaining between them. The CDR3 nucleotides read TGTGCCAGCAGCTTACGGGGGAACACTGAAGCTTTCTTT. Translating gives CASSLRGNTEAFF.

This clone has just one count. The chain has TRBV7-2 and TRBJ2-1, with D maybe TRBD2 (5 bases). This CDR3 has 14 residues. The germline V gene encodes CDR1 SGHTA and CDR2 FQGNSA. V lost 4 bases and J lost 9, with 16 bases in between. This chain's CDR3 is CASSYLGRASEQFF. DNA for the CDR3: TGTGCCAGCAGCTACCTTGGGCGGGCCTCTGAGCAGTTCTTC.

The chain couples TRBV6-5 to TRBJ2-7; possibly TRBD2 for D (5 bases). CDR1 is MNHEY, CDR2 SVGAGI, per germline. This CDR3 contains 15 residues. Trimming left V 2 bases short and J 3 bases short, with 14 bases between. The CDR3 is CASSYRNWGDYEQYF. For the CDR3, the DNA is TGTGCCAGCAGTTACAGGAATTGGGGAGACTACGAGCAGTACTTC.

This clone appeared once. The chain links TRBV7-2 to TRBJ1-2; 12 bases align to TRBD1. This CDR3 has 16 amino acids. The V segment lost 0 bases and the J segment 7 bases; nucleotides outside the gene matches: 6. In germline, CDR1 is SGHTA, CDR2 FQGNSA. CDR3 nucleotides: TGTGCCAGCAGCTTAGCGCAAGGGACAGGGGGCGCTGGCTACACCTTC. This translates into CASSLAQGTGGAGYTF.

This clone was seen a handful of times. V gene TRBV3-1 (or the pseudogene TRBV3-2) combines with J gene TRBJ2-7, with 10 positions matching TRBD1. Trimming at V came to 2 bases and at J to 2 bases, leaving 3 bases not matched to a gene. Looked up from germline, CDR1 is LGHDT and CDR2 is YNNKEL (reference sequence). The CDR3 covers 15 residues. The CDR3 is CASSQKGTGAYEQYF. The CDR3 coding sequence is TGTGCCAGCAGCCAAAAGGGGACAGGGGCCTACGAGCAGTACTTC.

The chain employs TRBV9 and TRBJ2-5, with TRBD2 matching over 9 bases. This CDR3 comprises 15 residues. Germline CDR1 reads SGDLS; CDR2 reads YYNGEE. Germline trimming cut 1 base from V and 5 bases from J; bases unmatched to any gene: 6. CDR3 DNA sequence: TGTGCCAGCAGCGTAAATAGCGGGAGTTCGGAGACCCAGTACTTC. It is translated as CASSVNSGSSETQYF.

The chain recombines TRBV2 with TRBJ1-5, with 8 bases that match TRBD1. CDR1 and CDR2 (germline): SNHLY, FYNNEI. The length of the CDR3 is 13 residues. The V gene end was trimmed by 4 bases and the J gene end by 7 bases; junction bases not matched to a gene: 3. CDR3 protein: CASSVDRVQPQHF. CDR3 bases: TGTGCCAGCAGTGTGGACAGGGTCCAGCCCCAGCATTTT.

The J gene is TRBJ2-7, the V gene TRBV7-2; 13 bases line up with TRBD2. Trimming cost V 5 bases and J 6 bases; bases outside gene matches: 10. The germline V gene has CDR1 SGHTA and CDR2 FQGNSA. This CDR3 has 16 residues. CDR3 nucleotide sequence: TGTGCCAGCAGCACCCAGACAGGACTAGCGGGAGCCGAGCAGTACTTC. This codes for CASSTQTGLAGAEQYF.

V usage is TRBV2 and J usage is TRBJ1-1, with a tentative D call TRBD1 (5 bases). Germline values: CDR1 SNHLY, CDR2 FYNNEI. The CDR3 is 13 amino acids. The ends were cut back, 7 bases at V and 0 bases at J, with 9 bases in the middle. Here the CDR3 DNA reads TGTGCCAGCACAGGGTTTATGAACACTGAAGCTTTCTTT. This gives the protein CASTGFMNTEAFF. Together with reference TRBV2 and TRBJ1-1, the CDR3 gives the full variable domain: EPEVTQTPSHQVTQMGQEVILRCVPISNHLYFYWYRQILGQKVEFLVSFYNNEISEKSEIFDDQFSVERPDGSNFTLKIRSTKLEDSAMYFCASTGFMNTEAFFGQGTRLTVV.

The chain uses TRBV7-9 and TRBJ2-3; 8 nucleotides align to TRBD2. The V gene's germline CDR1 is SEHNR and CDR2 FQNEAQ (reference sequence). CDR3 size: 18 residues. J gave up 0 bases and V 5 bases, and 13 bases lay outside the gene matches. The CDR3 is CASSPLQAGAISTDTQYF. The CDR3 bases are TGTGCCAGCAGCCCGCTCCAAGCGGGAGCCATAAGCACAGATACGCAGTATTTT.

This chain links TRBV18 with TRBJ2-1, with no clear D. This CDR3 region has 14 residues. Deletions cut 0 bases from V and 3 bases from J, with 6 bases between. Germline V lookup: CDR1 KGHSH, CDR2 LQKENI. CDR3 in amino acids: CASSPPRLYNEQFF. As DNA, the CDR3 is TGTGCCAGCTCACCACCCAGGCTCTACAATGAGCAGTTCTTC.

V gene TRBV5-1 combines with J gene TRBJ2-3; 12 bases match TRBD1. V lost 0 bases to trimming and J lost 7 bases; unmatched junction nucleotides: 6. This CDR3 has 16 residues. CDR1 SGHRS and CDR2 YFSETQ come from the germline V gene. The CDR3 region is CASSLGGQGALNTQYF. In nucleotides, the CDR3 is TGCGCCAGCAGCTTGGGGGGACAGGGGGCTTTGAATACGCAGTATTTT.

The chain uses TRBV5-1 and TRBJ2-1, with D possibly matching TRBD2 (5 bases). CDR1 SGHRS and CDR2 YFSETQ come from the germline V gene. V lost 1 base and J lost 0, with 8 bases in between. This CDR3 comprises 15 residues. CDR3: CASSLSGFSYNEQFF. CDR3 nucleotides: TGCGCCAGCAGCTTGTCGGGGTTCTCCTACAATGAGCAGTTCTTC.